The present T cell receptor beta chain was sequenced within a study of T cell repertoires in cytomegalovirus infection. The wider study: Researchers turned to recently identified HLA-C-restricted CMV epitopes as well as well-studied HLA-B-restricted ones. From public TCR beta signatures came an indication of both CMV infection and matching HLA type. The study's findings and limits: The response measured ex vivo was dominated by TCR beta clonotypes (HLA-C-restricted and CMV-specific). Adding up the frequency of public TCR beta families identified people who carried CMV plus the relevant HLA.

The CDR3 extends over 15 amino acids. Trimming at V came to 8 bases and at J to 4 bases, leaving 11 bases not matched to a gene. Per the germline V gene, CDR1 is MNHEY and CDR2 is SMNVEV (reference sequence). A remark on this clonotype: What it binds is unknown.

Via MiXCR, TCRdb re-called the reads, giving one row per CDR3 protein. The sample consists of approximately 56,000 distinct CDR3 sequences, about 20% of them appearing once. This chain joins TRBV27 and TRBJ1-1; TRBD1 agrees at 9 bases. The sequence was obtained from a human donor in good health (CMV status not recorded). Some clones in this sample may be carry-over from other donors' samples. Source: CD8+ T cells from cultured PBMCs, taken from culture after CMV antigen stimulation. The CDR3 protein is CASCPRGTGSTEAFF. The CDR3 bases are TGTGCCAGCTGTCCTCGAGGGACAGGGAGCACTGAAGCTTTCTTT.